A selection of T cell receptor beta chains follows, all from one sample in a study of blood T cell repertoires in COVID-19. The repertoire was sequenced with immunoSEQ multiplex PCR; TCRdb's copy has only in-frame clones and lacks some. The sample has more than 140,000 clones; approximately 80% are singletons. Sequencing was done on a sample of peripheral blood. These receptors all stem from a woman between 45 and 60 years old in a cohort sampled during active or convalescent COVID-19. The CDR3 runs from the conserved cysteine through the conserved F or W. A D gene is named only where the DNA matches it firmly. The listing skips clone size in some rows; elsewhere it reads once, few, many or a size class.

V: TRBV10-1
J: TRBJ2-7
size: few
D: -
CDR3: CASSEGCCTLRGYEQYF
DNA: TGCGCCAGCAGTGAAGGCTGCTGCACCTTAAGAGGCTACGAGCAGTACTTC

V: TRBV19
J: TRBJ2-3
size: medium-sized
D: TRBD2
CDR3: CASSIAGGNTQYF
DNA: TGTGCCAGTAGTATAGCGGGGGGAAATACGCAGTATTTT

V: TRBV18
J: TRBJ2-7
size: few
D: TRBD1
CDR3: CASSPTGIYEQYF
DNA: TGTGCCAGCTCACCGACAGGGATTTACGAGCAGTACTTC

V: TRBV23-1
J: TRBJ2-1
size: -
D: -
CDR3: CASSQNWSDKSYNEQFF
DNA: TGCGCCAGCAGTCAAAATTGGTCCGACAAGTCCTACAATGAGCAGTTCTTC

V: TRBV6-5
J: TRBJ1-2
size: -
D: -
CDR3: CASRENQGSGYGYTF
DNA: TGTGCCAGCAGGGAGAATCAGGGGTCCGGCTATGGCTACACCTTC

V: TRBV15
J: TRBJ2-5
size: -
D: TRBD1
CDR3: CATSRRHGRGPEYQETQYF
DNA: TGTGCCACCAGCAGACGACATGGCAGGGGGCCAGAATACCAAGAGACCCAGTACTTC

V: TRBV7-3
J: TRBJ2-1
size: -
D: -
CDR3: CASAMRGGTRNEQFF
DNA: TGTGCCAGCGCCATGCGGGGCGGGACCCGCAATGAGCAGTTCTTC

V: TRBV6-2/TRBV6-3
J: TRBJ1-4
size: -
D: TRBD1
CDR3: CASSRDSAREKLFF
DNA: TGTGCCAGCAGCCGGGACAGTGCACGTGAAAAACTGTTTTTT

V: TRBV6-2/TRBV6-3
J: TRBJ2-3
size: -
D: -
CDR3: CASSRQADTQYF
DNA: TGTGCCAGCAGTCGGCAGGCGGATACGCAGTATTTT

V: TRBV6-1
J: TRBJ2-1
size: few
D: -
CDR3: CASSEVVSNEQFF
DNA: TGTGCCAGCAGTGAAGTCGTCAGCAATGAGCAGTTCTTC

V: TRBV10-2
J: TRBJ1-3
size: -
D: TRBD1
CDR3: CASTRQGGNTIYF
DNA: TGCGCCAGCACAAGACAGGGTGGAAACACCATATATTTT

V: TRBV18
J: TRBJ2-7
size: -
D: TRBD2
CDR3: CASSASSGGLYEQYF
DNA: TGTGCCAGCTCAGCCTCTAGCGGGGGGTTATATGAGCAGTACTTC

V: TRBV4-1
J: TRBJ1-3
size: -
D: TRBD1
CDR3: CASSLRRDRPGNTIYF
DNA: TGCGCCAGCAGCTTAAGGAGGGACAGGCCCGGAAACACCATATATTTT

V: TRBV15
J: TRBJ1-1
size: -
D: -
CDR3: CATSSHSEAFF
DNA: TGTGCCACCAGCTCCCATTCTGAAGCTTTCTTT

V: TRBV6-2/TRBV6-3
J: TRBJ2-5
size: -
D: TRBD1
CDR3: CASSSPGQGEETQYF
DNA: TGTGCCAGCAGTTCTCCGGGACAGGGTGAAGAGACCCAGTACTTC

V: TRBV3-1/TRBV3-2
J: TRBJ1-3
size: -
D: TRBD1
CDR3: CASSRGTGTVGNTIYF
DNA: TGTGCCAGCAGCCGGGGAACCGGGACAGTTGGAAACACCATATATTTT

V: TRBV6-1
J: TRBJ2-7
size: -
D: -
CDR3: CASSEAADSYEQYF
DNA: TGTGCCAGCAGTGAAGCAGCGGACTCCTACGAGCAGTACTTC

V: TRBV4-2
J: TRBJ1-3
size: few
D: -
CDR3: CASSQGPDSSGNTIYF
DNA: TGTGCCAGCAGCCAAGGACCCGACAGCTCTGGAAACACCATATATTTT

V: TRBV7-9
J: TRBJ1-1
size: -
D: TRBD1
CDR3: CATDRQGDTEAFF
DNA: TGTGCCACCGACAGACAGGGTGACACTGAAGCTTTCTTT

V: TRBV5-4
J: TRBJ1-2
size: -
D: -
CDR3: CASSQDSYGYTF
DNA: TGTGCCAGCAGCCAGGACAGCTATGGCTACACCTTC

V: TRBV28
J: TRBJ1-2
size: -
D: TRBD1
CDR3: CASSVQGGGGYTF
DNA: TGTGCCAGCAGTGTACAGGGGGGGGGTGGCTACACCTTC

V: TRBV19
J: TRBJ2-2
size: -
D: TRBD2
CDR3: CASTPLAGVGTGELFF
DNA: TGTGCCAGTACTCCACTAGCGGGGGTGGGCACCGGGGAGCTGTTTTTT

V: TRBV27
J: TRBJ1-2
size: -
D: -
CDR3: CASSPTPGGNYGYTF
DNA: TGTGCCAGCTCTCCCACCCCCGGGGGGAACTATGGCTACACCTTC